Listed below are T cell receptor beta chains from one sample, sequenced in a study of T cells after yellow fever vaccination. TCRdb reprocessed the 5' RACE reads with MiXCR, giving one entry per CDR3 protein. The repertoire holds 400,000 or so distinct CDR3 sequences, approximately 5.7% seen once, with 15% in the top ten. The sequences come from PBMCs, collected 5 days after the yellow fever booster vaccination. The receptors were sampled from a man aged 25-45 years who received the YFV17D yellow fever vaccine. The CDR3 runs from the conserved cysteine through the conserved F or W. Fields, in order: clone size, D gene, CDR3 length, V gene, J gene, CDR3 DNA, CDR3 protein. The D gene is left open where the match is weak. Clone sizes are given selectively: once, few, many, or a class where the clone is expanded.

>few|.|12|TRBV20-1|TRBJ2-1
TGCAGTGCTGGGGACACCTACAATGAGCAGTTCTTC
CSAGDTYNEQFF
>many|TRBD1|14|TRBV5-1|TRBJ1-4
TGCGCCAGCAGCTTAGGGACAGAAAATGAAAAACTGTTTTTT
CASSLGTENEKLFF
>many|.|15|TRBV4-3|TRBJ1-1
TGCGCCAGCAGCCAGTTAAGGGGGTTGAACACTGAAGCTTTCTTT
CASSQLRGLNTEAFF
>.|.|15|TRBV20-1|TRBJ2-7
TGCAGTGCTAGAGTTAGTGGACTACCCGACTCCGAGCAGTACTTC
CSARVSGLPDSEQYF
>many|.|15|TRBV10-3|TRBJ1-1
TGTGCCATCAGTGACCAGGGGAGGGGGTACACTGAAGCTTTCTTT
CAISDQGRGYTEAFF
>.|.|13|TRBV20-1|TRBJ2-3
TGCAGTGCTAGGGGGCTGAATCCGGGTACGCAGTATTTT
CSARGLNPGTQYF
>.|.|16|TRBV6-1|TRBJ2-3
TGTGCCAGCAGTCCCTATCTGGGGACTAGCACAGATACGCAGTATTTT
CASSPYLGTSTDTQYF
>few|TRBD2|14|TRBV20-1|TRBJ2-3
TGCAGTGCTAGTGATAGCGGGAGCACAGATACGCAGTATTTT
CSASDSGSTDTQYF
>few|TRBD1|12|TRBV10-3|TRBJ1-6
TGTGCCATTGGACAGGGGAATTCACCCCTCCACTTT
CAIGQGNSPLHF
>many|TRBD2|15|TRBV13|TRBJ2-7
TGTGCCAGCAGCTACGGGACTAGCGGGGGCTACGAGCAGTACTTC
CASSYGTSGGYEQYF
>many|.|10|TRBV20-1|TRBJ2-7
TGCAGTGCTAGAGAAAACGAGCAGTACTTC
CSARENEQYF
>.|TRBD1|15|TRBV9|TRBJ2-2
TGTGCCAGCAGCACGGACAGGGCGAACACCGGGGAGCTGTTTTTT
CASSTDRANTGELFF
>many|.|15|TRBV7-2|TRBJ2-7
TGTGCCAGCAGAGGCCGGGATGCCCCTATCTACGAGCAGTACTTC
CASRGRDAPIYEQYF
>.|.|18|TRBV4-3|TRBJ1-6
TGCGCCAGCAGCCAAGATCACAGGTTCAGCTCCTATAATTCACCCCTCCACTTT
CASSQDHRFSSYNSPLHF
>many|.|14|TRBV21-1|TRBJ2-2
TGTGCCAGCAGCAGGGGCGCGAACACCGGGGAGCTGTTTTTT
CASSRGANTGELFF
>.|.|14|TRBV5-6|TRBJ1-1
TGTGCCAGCAGCTTCCTTGGCAGGAACACTGAAGCTTTCTTT
CASSFLGRNTEAFF
>once|.|12|TRBV5-4|TRBJ2-1
TGTGCCAGCAGCTTGGATGGGTTTACGAAGTTCTTC
CASSLDGFTKFF
>many|TRBD2|15|TRBV5-4|TRBJ2-2
TGTGCCAGCAGCTTCGGGGGAGGGGTCGCCGGGGAGCTGTTTTTT
CASSFGGGVAGELFF
>many|.|13|TRBV9|TRBJ1-5
TGTGCCAGCAGCGCGGAATTCAATCAGCCCCAGCATTTT
CASSAEFNQPQHF
>few|.|13|TRBV5-1|TRBJ2-7
TGCGCCAGCAGCTCAACACTCAGCTACGAGCAGTACTTC
CASSSTLSYEQYF
>many|.|15|TRBV29-1|TRBJ1-5
TGCAGCGTTGTTCCTGGGCAGGGTAGAGGCCAGCCCCAGCATTTT
CSVVPGQGRGQPQHF
>few|.|12|TRBV29-1|TRBJ2-7
TGCAGCGTTGTGGGAAGTAACTACGAGCAGTACTTC
CSVVGSNYEQYF
>many|.|14|TRBV5-1|TRBJ2-1
TGCGCCAGCAGCTCCCGGGACTGGGACAATGAGCAGTTCTTC
CASSSRDWDNEQFF
>few|.|13|TRBV5-1|TRBJ1-5
TGCGCCAGCAGCTACGGAGTAAATCAGCCCCAGCATTTT
CASSYGVNQPQHF
>many|.|13|TRBV20-1|TRBJ1-1
TGCAGTGCTAGAGCTACGACAGGCTCTGAAGCTTTCTTT
CSARATTGSEAFF
>.|TRBD2|16|TRBV3-1|TRBJ2-1
TGTGCCAGCAGGCCCGCCACTAGCGGGTCAGGTGGAGAGCAGTTCTTC
CASRPATSGSGGEQFF
>few|.|15|TRBV4-3|TRBJ1-2
TGCGCCAGCAGCCTCCAACCCCAGGGGAACTATGGCTACACCTTC
CASSLQPQGNYGYTF
>many|.|15|TRBV20-1|TRBJ2-1
TGCAGTGCTAGGGTTCTTGCAGGGGAGTACAATGAGCAGTTCTTC
CSARVLAGEYNEQFF
>.|TRBD2|16|TRBV27|TRBJ2-2
TGTGCCAGCAGTCTTAACCTAGCGGGAGTCGGTGGGGAGCTGTTTTTT
CASSLNLAGVGGELFF
>many|TRBD2|13|TRBV5-1|TRBJ2-7
TGCGCCAGCTCCCCTAGCGGATATTACGAGCAGTACTTC
CASSPSGYYEQYF
>many|.|16|TRBV20-1|TRBJ1-5
TGCAGTGCTAGAAATAGACTGGGGGTTAGCAATCAGCCCCAGCATTTT
CSARNRLGVSNQPQHF
>many|.|14|TRBV5-1|TRBJ2-7
TGCGCCAGCAGCTTAATTAGTGATGCCTACGAGCAGTACTTC
CASSLISDAYEQYF
>many|.|16|TRBV7-6|TRBJ2-7
TGTGCCAGCAGCTTTTGGTCGGGAGCAGGCGCCTACGAGCAGTACTTC
CASSFWSGAGAYEQYF
>many|.|15|TRBV25-1|TRBJ1-1
TGTGCCAGCAGTGAAAAAGGGGCGCGTGGCACTGAAGCTTTCTTT
CASSEKGARGTEAFF
>.|TRBD2|12|TRBV30|TRBJ2-7
TGTGCCTGTGAAACTAGCGGCTACGAGCAGTACTTC
CACETSGYEQYF
>few|.|13|TRBV28|TRBJ2-7
TGTGCCAGCATGGCGGGAAGCTCCTACGAGCAGTACTTC
CASMAGSSYEQYF
>.|TRBD1|17|TRBV5-1|TRBJ2-6
TGCGCCAGCAGCTACGGACAGGGGGCCCCTGGGGCCAACGTCCTGACTTTC
CASSYGQGAPGANVLTF
>many|.|13|TRBV12-3/TRBV12-4|TRBJ2-1
TGTGCCAGCAGTTTACGTCTCCGGGACGTCCAGTTCTTC
CASSLRLRDVQFF
>many|.|13|TRBV20-1|TRBJ2-4
TGCAGTGCTGTGGCCCTGGAGAAAAACATTCAGTACTTC
CSAVALEKNIQYF
>.|TRBD2|14|TRBV20-1|TRBJ2-7
TGCAGTGCTAGAGATCCTAGCGGGGCTTACGAGCAGTACTTC
CSARDPSGAYEQYF
>few|.|14|TRBV13|TRBJ2-3
TGTGCCAGCAGCCCCGGTTACGTCACAGATACGCAGTATTTT
CASSPGYVTDTQYF
>.|.|15|TRBV7-2|TRBJ1-4
TGTGCCAGCAGCTCATTATCGGGGTTGAGTGAAAAACTGTTTTTT
CASSSLSGLSEKLFF
>many|TRBD2|17|TRBV14|TRBJ2-2
TGTGCCAGCAGCCAAGATGGAGCGGGAGATTACACCGGGGAGCTGTTTTTT
CASSQDGAGDYTGELFF
>.|.|13|TRBV20-1|TRBJ2-2
TGCAGTGCTAGTCATGCTAGGGTCGGGGAGCTGTTTTTT
CSASHARVGELFF
>few|.|16|TRBV7-9|TRBJ2-1
TGTGCCAGCAGGGCGACAGGGACTAGCTCCTACAATGAGCAGTTCTTC
CASRATGTSSYNEQFF
>.|TRBD2|18|TRBV29-1|TRBJ2-1
TGCAGCGTTGAACCTGGAGGGCTAGCGGGAGAGGGTTACAATGAGCAGTTCTTC
CSVEPGGLAGEGYNEQFF
>few|TRBD2|14|TRBV27|TRBJ2-5
TGTGCCAGCGGGCCGGGACTAGCAGGAGAGACCCAGTACTTC
CASGPGLAGETQYF
>many|.|14|TRBV6-1|TRBJ2-1
TGTGCCAGCAGTGGAGAGAGCTCCTACAATGAGCAGTTCTTC
CASSGESSYNEQFF
>many|TRBD2|15|TRBV4-3|TRBJ2-1
TGCGCCAGCAGCCAAGGGGGGAGGGACCGAGGGGAGCAGTTCTTC
CASSQGGRDRGEQFF
>few|.|14|TRBV5-5|TRBJ2-1
TGTGCCAGCAGCCTTTACCAAACGAGGAATGAGCAGTTCTTC
CASSLYQTRNEQFF
>few|.|14|TRBV6-5|TRBJ1-5
TGTGCCAGCACTTCTCGGGGAAGGGGCGAGCCCCAGCATTTT
CASTSRGRGEPQHF
>few|.|15|TRBV4-3|TRBJ2-3
TGCGCCAGCAGCCACATACCAGGTGGAGCAGATACGCAGTATTTT
CASSHIPGGADTQYF
>many|.|14|TRBV7-2|TRBJ2-3
TGTGCCAGCAGCTTTTCTACAGGGCCCGGTACGCAGTATTTT
CASSFSTGPGTQYF
>.|TRBD2|15|TRBV7-2|TRBJ2-7
TGTGCCAGCAGCTTGGGGGCCGGGACTAGCAATACGGGGTACTTC
CASSLGAGTSNTGYF
>many|.|16|TRBV5-4|TRBJ2-1
TGTGCCAGCAGGAATGGGGGTGGCGGTGCCTACAATGAGCAGTTCTTC
CASRNGGGGAYNEQFF
>many|.|12|TRBV20-1|TRBJ2-7
TGCAGTCTAGGGACTTCCTCCTACGAGCAGTACTTC
CSLGTSSYEQYF
>few|.|16|TRBV6-1|TRBJ1-4
TGTGCCAGCAGTCCCCGGTATTCGGGGATTGGGGAAAAACTGTTTTTT
CASSPRYSGIGEKLFF
>few|.|13|TRBV19|TRBJ2-5
TGTGCCAGTAGCCCCGAGGGTATACAGACCCAGTACTTC
CASSPEGIQTQYF
>many|TRBD1|15|TRBV5-1|TRBJ2-7
TGCGCCAGCAGCTTTTCGGGACAGGGTCTTCTCCAGCAGTACTTC
CASSFSGQGLLQQYF